Below, one T cell receptor beta chain is given with its context. The sample originates from a study of control samples from healthy donors and cancer patients. The table came from immunoSEQ multiplex PCR; TCRdb's copy has only in-frame clones and leaves some out. Of around 84,000 clones listed, around 92% are singletons. The CDR3 loop spans 13 amino acids. With V trimmed by 6 bases and J by 4 bases, 5 bases remained unmatched. Specimen: blood. The receptor was isolated from a man younger than 40 in good health. This sequence joins TRBV12-3 or TRBV12-4 and TRBJ1-2, with 7 bases aligning to TRBD1. CDR3 amino acids: CASSPDRAYGYTF. DNA of the CDR3: TGTGCCAGCAGCCCCGACAGGGCCTATGGCTACACCTTC.